Listed below are T cell receptor beta chains from one sample, sequenced in a study of T cells after yellow fever vaccination. TCRdb recomputed calls from the 5' RACE reads with MiXCR, one row per CDR3 protein. Altogether over 250,000 distinct CDR3 sequences are present, 5.2% being singletons, with the ten largest covering 2.5% to 4%. The starting material was CD4+ T cells sorted from PBMCs, obtained on the day of the yellow fever booster vaccination. These receptors were collected from a man in his late teens or twenties who received the YFV17D yellow fever vaccine. Both conserved end residues are part of each CDR3. D genes are given only for firm matches. Clone size, where shown, is once, few, many, or a class for clones that have expanded.

v_call	j_call	clone_size	d_call	cdr3_aa	cdr3_nt
TRBV6-2/TRBV6-3	TRBJ1-4	-	-	CASTVGFTNEKLFF	TGTGCCAGCACTGTGGGGTTTACTAATGAAAAACTGTTTTTT
TRBV11-2	TRBJ2-1	-	TRBD1	CASSPTSGTAYNEQFF	TGTGCCAGCAGCCCGACCTCCGGGACAGCCTACAATGAGCAGTTCTTC
TRBV12-3/TRBV12-4	TRBJ1-2	-	TRBD1	CASSNGQAGGYTF	TGTGCCAGCAGCAACGGACAGGCTGGGGGCTACACCTTC
TRBV15	TRBJ2-5	many	-	CATSSPSETQYF	TGTGCCACCAGCAGCCCCTCAGAGACCCAGTACTTC
TRBV25-1	TRBJ1-4	-	-	CASSENEEKLFF	TGTGCCAGCAGTGAAAACGAGGAAAAACTGTTTTTT
TRBV19	TRBJ1-1	few	-	CASSIYLGGTGTEAFF	TGTGCCAGTAGTATATATTTAGGGGGAACAGGCACTGAAGCTTTCTTT
TRBV7-9	TRBJ1-4	many	-	CASSLGLPRGPLRLAKLFF	TGTGCCAGCAGCTTAGGGCTTCCACGAGGACCCCTGCGTTTGGCAAAACTGTTTTTT
TRBV5-4	TRBJ2-4	-	-	CASSSGLPLVKNIQYF	TGTGCCAGCAGCTCGGGACTCCCTTTGGTCAAAAACATTCAGTACTTC
TRBV7-6	TRBJ1-3	many	-	CASSLRGAGNTIYF	TGTGCCAGCAGCTTGAGGGGAGCTGGAAACACCATATATTTT
TRBV12-3/TRBV12-4	TRBJ1-2	-	TRBD1	CASSLGRTGGGRGYTF	TGTGCCAGCAGTTTAGGGAGGACAGGGGGCGGTCGTGGCTACACCTTC
TRBV5-5	TRBJ2-5	-	-	CASSLLEGGTQYF	TGTGCCAGCAGCTTGCTCGAGGGAGGGACCCAGTACTTC
TRBV12-3/TRBV12-4	TRBJ2-4	few	-	CASSPNRVAGNIQYF	TGTGCCAGCAGCCCTAACAGGGTCGCGGGAAACATTCAGTACTTC
TRBV18	TRBJ1-2	-	-	CASSPPDSAYGYTF	TGTGCCAGCTCACCCCCCGACAGCGCCTATGGCTACACCTTC
TRBV11-2	TRBJ2-7	many	-	CASSPGKTYEQYF	TGTGCCAGCAGCCCCGGGAAGACCTACGAGCAGTACTTC
TRBV27	TRBJ2-1	many	TRBD1	CASSFARGQGEQFF	TGTGCCAGCAGTTTTGCCAGGGGGCAGGGTGAGCAGTTCTTC
TRBV19	TRBJ2-1	few	TRBD2	CASSIGLEGNEQFF	TGTGCCAGTAGTATCGGACTAGAGGGGAATGAGCAGTTCTTC
TRBV6-2/TRBV6-3	TRBJ1-5	few	-	CASSYLEIEAQHF	TGTGCCAGCAGTTACTTAGAGATTGAGGCCCAGCATTTT
TRBV3-1	TRBJ1-1	-	TRBD1	CASSQAGGEAFF	TGTGCCAGCAGCCAAGCAGGGGGTGAAGCTTTCTTT
TRBV5-6	TRBJ2-1	-	TRBD2	CASSLAGAGGRSYNEQFF	TGTGCCAGCAGCTTGGCGGGAGCGGGGGGACGCTCCTACAATGAGCAGTTCTTC
TRBV20-1	TRBJ2-1	few	-	CSASGGRNSYNEQFF	TGCAGTGCTAGCGGGGGCCGTAACTCCTACAATGAGCAGTTCTTC
TRBV4-1	TRBJ2-1	few	-	CASSQGLRGNEQFF	TGCGCCAGCAGCCAAGGACTAAGGGGCAATGAGCAGTTCTTC
TRBV7-9	TRBJ2-3	few	-	CASSLAVTGAASGDTQYF	TGTGCCAGCAGCTTAGCTGTTACTGGAGCGGCCAGTGGAGATACGCAGTATTTT
TRBV18	TRBJ2-7	-	TRBD2	CASSPLPPSGGYEQYF	TGTGCCAGCTCACCTCTCCCGCCTAGCGGGGGCTACGAGCAGTACTTC
TRBV12-3/TRBV12-4	TRBJ1-5	many	TRBD1	CASSSGTGHQPQHF	TGTGCCAGCAGTTCCGGGACAGGGCATCAGCCCCAGCATTTT
TRBV19	TRBJ2-3	-	TRBD1	CASSPTGAGATDTQYF	TGTGCCAGTAGTCCTACAGGGGCAGGGGCCACAGATACGCAGTATTTT
TRBV7-2	TRBJ2-5	few	-	CASSSWAHYPETQYF	TGTGCCAGCAGCTCGTGGGCGCACTACCCAGAGACCCAGTACTTC
TRBV5-1	TRBJ2-5	-	-	CASSLAYGTTQETQYF	TGCGCCAGCAGCTTGGCCTACGGGACAACCCAAGAGACCCAGTACTTC
TRBV2	TRBJ1-2	few	TRBD1	CARGTGEPQNYGYTF	TGTGCCAGGGGGACAGGGGAGCCTCAGAACTATGGCTACACCTTC
TRBV5-5	TRBJ1-5	many	TRBD1	CASSVGRTGGLQPQHF	TGTGCCAGCAGCGTTGGACGGACAGGGGGGTTACAGCCCCAGCATTTT
TRBV13	TRBJ2-3	-	-	CASSQGGPRNTQYF	TGTGCCAGCAGCCAGGGGGGCCCTCGCAATACGCAGTATTTT
TRBV7-9	TRBJ2-2	many	-	CASSLAGRDTGELFF	TGTGCCAGCAGCTTAGCGGGGCGCGACACCGGGGAGCTGTTTTTT
TRBV6-7	TRBJ1-5	few	-	CASSYRTATYQPQHF	TGTGCCAGCAGTTACAGGACAGCAACATATCAGCCCCAGCATTTT
TRBV7-2	TRBJ1-2	few	TRBD1	CASTSFWAGGGDYGYTF	TGTGCCAGCACCTCCTTCTGGGCAGGGGGCGGTGACTATGGCTACACCTTC
TRBV12-3/TRBV12-4	TRBJ1-1	many	-	CASSLTSWDTEAFF	TGTGCCAGCAGTCTAACGTCTTGGGACACTGAAGCTTTCTTT
TRBV20-1	TRBJ2-3	-	TRBD2	CSRIAGATDTQYF	TGCAGTCGTATAGCGGGGGCCACAGATACGCAGTATTTT
TRBV6-5	TRBJ1-1	many	TRBD1	CASSPSGGSTNTEAFF	TGTGCCAGCAGTCCCTCAGGGGGATCGACGAACACTGAAGCTTTCTTT
TRBV5-1	TRBJ2-3	few	-	CASSLNPSGLADTQYF	TGCGCCAGCAGCTTGAACCCATCCGGGCTCGCAGATACGCAGTATTTT
TRBV12-3/TRBV12-4	TRBJ1-1	few	-	CASSGSGGTEAFF	TGTGCCTCATCGGGGTCCGGGGGCACTGAAGCTTTCTTT
TRBV28	TRBJ2-5	-	-	CASRKGGPQETQYF	TGTGCCAGCCGGAAGGGGGGACCACAAGAGACCCAGTACTTC
TRBV7-2	TRBJ1-2	few	-	CASSLPTGFYTF	TGTGCCAGCAGCTTACCTACGGGTTTTTACACCTTC
TRBV3-1	TRBJ1-5	-	-	CASSMTENQPQHF	TGTGCCAGCAGCATGACAGAGAATCAGCCCCAGCATTTT
TRBV12-3/TRBV12-4	TRBJ2-1	-	TRBD1	CASSLGEGTEGSYNEQFF	TGTGCCAGCAGTTTAGGGGAAGGGACAGAAGGCTCCTACAATGAGCAGTTCTTC
TRBV5-1	TRBJ1-2	many	-	CASSLTGSDGYTF	TGCGCCAGCAGCTTGACCGGCAGCGATGGCTACACCTTC
TRBV15	TRBJ2-5	few	TRBD2	CATSTIGGETQYF	TGTGCCACCAGCACAATCGGGGGGGAGACCCAGTACTTC
TRBV6-5	TRBJ1-5	few	-	CASSPRGQPSNQPQHF	TGTGCCAGCAGTCCCCGGGGACAACCTTCCAATCAGCCCCAGCATTTT
TRBV30	TRBJ1-4	-	-	CAWSLPSGRYEKLFF	TGTGCCTGGAGTCTACCCTCGGGGCGGTATGAAAAACTGTTTTTT
TRBV3-1	TRBJ2-7	many	TRBD2	CASSPRRGAYEQYF	TGTGCCAGCAGCCCCCGGCGGGGGGCCTACGAGCAGTACTTC
TRBV7-2	TRBJ2-3	many	-	CASSLGVGVADTQYF	TGTGCCAGCAGCTTAGGGGTGGGTGTTGCAGATACGCAGTATTTT
TRBV5-1	TRBJ1-2	few	-	CASSPGGSNYGYTF	TGCGCCAGCAGCCCGGGGGGGTCTAACTATGGCTACACCTTC
TRBV7-9	TRBJ2-3	-	-	CASSPYVQGPRITDTQYF	TGTGCCAGCAGCCCCTATGTACAGGGCCCCAGAATCACAGATACGCAGTATTTT